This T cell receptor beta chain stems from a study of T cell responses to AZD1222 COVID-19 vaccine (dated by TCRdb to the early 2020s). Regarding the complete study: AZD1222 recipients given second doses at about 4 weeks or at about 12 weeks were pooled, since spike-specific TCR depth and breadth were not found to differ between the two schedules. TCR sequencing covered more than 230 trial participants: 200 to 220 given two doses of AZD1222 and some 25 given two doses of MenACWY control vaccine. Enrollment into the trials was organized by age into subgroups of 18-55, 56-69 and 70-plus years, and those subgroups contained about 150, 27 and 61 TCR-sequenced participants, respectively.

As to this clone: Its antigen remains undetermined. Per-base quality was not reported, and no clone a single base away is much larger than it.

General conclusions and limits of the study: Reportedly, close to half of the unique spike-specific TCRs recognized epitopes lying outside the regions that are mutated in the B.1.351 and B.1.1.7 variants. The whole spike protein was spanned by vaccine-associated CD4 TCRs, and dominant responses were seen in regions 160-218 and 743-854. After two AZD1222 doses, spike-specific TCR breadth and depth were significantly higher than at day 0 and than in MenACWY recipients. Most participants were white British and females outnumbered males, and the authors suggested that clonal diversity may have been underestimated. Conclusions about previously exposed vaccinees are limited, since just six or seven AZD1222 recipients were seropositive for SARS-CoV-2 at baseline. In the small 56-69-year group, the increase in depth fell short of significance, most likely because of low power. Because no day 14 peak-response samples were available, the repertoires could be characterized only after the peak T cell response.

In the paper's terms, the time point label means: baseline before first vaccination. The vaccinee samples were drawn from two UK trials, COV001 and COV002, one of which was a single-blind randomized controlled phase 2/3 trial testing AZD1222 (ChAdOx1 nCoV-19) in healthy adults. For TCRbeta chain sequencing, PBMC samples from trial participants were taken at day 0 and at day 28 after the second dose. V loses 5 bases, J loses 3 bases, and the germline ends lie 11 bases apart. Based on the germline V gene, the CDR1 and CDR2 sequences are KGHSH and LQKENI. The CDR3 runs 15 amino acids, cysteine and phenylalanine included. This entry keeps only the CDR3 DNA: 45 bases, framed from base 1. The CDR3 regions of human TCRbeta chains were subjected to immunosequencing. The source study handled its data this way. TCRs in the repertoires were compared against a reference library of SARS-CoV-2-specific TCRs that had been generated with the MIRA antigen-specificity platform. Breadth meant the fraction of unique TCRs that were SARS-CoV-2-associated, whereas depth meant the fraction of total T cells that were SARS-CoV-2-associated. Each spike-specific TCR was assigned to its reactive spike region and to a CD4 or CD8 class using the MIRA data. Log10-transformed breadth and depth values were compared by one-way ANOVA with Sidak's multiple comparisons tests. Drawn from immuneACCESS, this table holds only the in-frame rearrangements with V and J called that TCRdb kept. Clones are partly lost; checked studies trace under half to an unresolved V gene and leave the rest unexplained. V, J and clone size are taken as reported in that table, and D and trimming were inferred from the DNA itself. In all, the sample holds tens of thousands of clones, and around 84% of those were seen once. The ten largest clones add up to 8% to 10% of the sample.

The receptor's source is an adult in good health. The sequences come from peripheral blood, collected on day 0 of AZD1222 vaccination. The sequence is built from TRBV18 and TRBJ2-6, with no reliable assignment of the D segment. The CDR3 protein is CASSAGIGGANVLTF. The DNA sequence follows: TGTGCCAGCTCAGCTGGGATTGGTGGGGCCAACGTCCTGACTTTC.